One sample yielded the 2 T cell receptor beta chains listed below, sequenced in a study of cytomegalovirus exposure and HLA in healthy donors. Assay: immunoSEQ multiplex PCR; the TCRdb copy retains only in-frame clones and omits some. The data show fewer than 60,000 clones, approximately 89% seen once. Material: PBMCs. These receptors all come from a woman aged 18 to 35 in good health and CMV-seronegative.

The genes are TRBV6-1 and TRBJ1-5; D uncertain. With 0 bases removed from V and 6 bases from J, the gap between germline ends came to 3 bases. Germline V gives CDR1 MNHNS, CDR2 SASEGT. This CDR3 has 12 residues. This CDR3 is CASSEARQPQHF. The DNA of the CDR3 is TGTGCCAGCAGTGAAGCGCGTCAGCCCCAGCATTTT.

This rearrangement joins TRBV5-4 to TRBJ2-3, with D maybe TRBD2 (6 bases). The V and J ends lost 4 bases and 3 bases respectively, with 12 bases between them. Germline-derived CDR1 and CDR2 are SGHNT and YYREEE (reference sequence). The CDR3 has 14 amino acids. The CDR3 region has the DNA TGTGCCAGCAGCCCGACGGGAGTGACAGATACGCAGTATTTT. It translates to CASSPTGVTDTQYF.